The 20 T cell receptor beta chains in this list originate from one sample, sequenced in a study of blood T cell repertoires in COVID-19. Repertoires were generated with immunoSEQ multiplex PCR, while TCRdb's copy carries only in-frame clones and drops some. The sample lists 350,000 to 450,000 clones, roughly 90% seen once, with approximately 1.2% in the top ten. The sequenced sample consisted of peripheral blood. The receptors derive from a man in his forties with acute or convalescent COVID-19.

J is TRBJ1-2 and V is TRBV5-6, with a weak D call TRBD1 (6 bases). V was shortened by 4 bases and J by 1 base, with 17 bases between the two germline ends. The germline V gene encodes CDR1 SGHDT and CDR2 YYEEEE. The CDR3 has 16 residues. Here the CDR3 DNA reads TGTGCCAGCAGCGCGTCCGGGACACCCTTTAACTATGGCTACACCTTC. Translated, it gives CASSASGTPFNYGYTF. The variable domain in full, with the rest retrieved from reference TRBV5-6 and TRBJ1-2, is DAGVTQSPTHLIKTRGQQVTLRCSPKSGHDTVSWYQQALGQGPQFIFQYYEEEERQRGNFPDRFSGHQFPNYSSELNVNALLLGDSALYLCASSASGTPFNYGYTFGSGTRLTVV.

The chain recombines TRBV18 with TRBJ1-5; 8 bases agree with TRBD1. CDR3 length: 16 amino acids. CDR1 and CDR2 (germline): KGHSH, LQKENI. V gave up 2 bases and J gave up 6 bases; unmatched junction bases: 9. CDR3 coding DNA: TGTGCCAGCTCACCAAGCACAGGGGGTTTAAGTCAGCCCCAGCATTTT. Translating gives CASSPSTGGLSQPQHF.

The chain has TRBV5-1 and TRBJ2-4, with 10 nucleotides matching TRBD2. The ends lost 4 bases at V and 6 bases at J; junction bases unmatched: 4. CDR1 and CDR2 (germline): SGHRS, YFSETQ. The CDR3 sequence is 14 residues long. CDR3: CASSVGLAANIQYF. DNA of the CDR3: TGCGCCAGCAGCGTCGGACTAGCGGCAAACATTCAGTACTTC. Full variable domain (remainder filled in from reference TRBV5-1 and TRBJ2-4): KAGVTQTPRYLIKTRGQQVTLSCSPISGHRSVSWYQQTPGQGLQFLFEYFSETQRNKGNFPGRFSGRQFSNSRSEMNVSTLELGDSALYLCASSVGLAANIQYFGAGTRLSVL.

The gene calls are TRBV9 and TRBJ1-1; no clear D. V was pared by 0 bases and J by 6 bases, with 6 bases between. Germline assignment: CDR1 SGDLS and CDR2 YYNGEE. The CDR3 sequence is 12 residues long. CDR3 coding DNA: TGTGCCAGCAGCGTAGTAACAGCTGAAGCTTTCTTT. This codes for CASSVVTAEAFF.

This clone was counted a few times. CDR3 coding DNA: TGTGCCAGCAGTTACGAGGGAGGGAGGCCCTACGAGCAGTACTTC. Protein sequence: CASSYEGGRPYEQYF. V gene TRBV6-2 or TRBV6-3 combines with J gene TRBJ2-7; TRBD2 matches 7 bases. V gave up 2 bases and J gave up 2 bases; unmatched junction bases: 6. CDR1 MNHEY and CDR2 SVGEGT come from the germline V gene. This CDR3 spans 15 amino acids.

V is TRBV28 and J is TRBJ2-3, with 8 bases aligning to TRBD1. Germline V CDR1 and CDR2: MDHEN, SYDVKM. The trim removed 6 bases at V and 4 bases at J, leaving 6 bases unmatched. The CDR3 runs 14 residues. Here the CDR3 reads CASSRGRVADTQYF. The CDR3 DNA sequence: TGTGCCAGCAGCAGGGGGCGCGTCGCAGATACGCAGTATTTT.

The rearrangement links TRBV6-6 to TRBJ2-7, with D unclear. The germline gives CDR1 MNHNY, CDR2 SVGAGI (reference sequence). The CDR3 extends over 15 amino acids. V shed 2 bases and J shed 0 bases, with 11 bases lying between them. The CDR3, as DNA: TGTGCCAGCAGTTACACCGGCTCTAGCTCCTACGAGCAGTACTTC. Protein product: CASSYTGSSSYEQYF.

DNA of the CDR3: TGTGCCACCAGCAGCCCGAGCACAGATACGCAGTATTTT. Amino acid sequence: CATSSPSTDTQYF. The chain uses TRBV15 and TRBJ2-3; D is ambiguous. Trimming took 3 bases from V and 0 from J, leaving 4 bases between them. The CDR3 has 13 amino acids. CDR1 LNHNV and CDR2 YYDKDF come from the germline V gene (reference sequence).

The CDR3 reads CASTLGGSSYEQYF. CDR3 coding DNA: TGTGCCAGCACCCTCGGGGGGTCGTCCTACGAGCAGTACTTC. The J gene is TRBJ2-7, the V gene TRBV28; 7 nucleotides line up with TRBD2. Germline CDR1 reads MDHEN; CDR2 reads SYDVKM. The CDR3 runs to 14 residues. The V segment lost 7 bases and the J segment 1 base; nucleotides outside the gene matches: 7.

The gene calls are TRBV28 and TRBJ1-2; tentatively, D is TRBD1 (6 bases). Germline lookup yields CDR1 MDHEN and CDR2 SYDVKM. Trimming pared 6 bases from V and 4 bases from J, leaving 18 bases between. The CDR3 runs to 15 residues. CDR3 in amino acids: CASSPPGEGSYGYTF. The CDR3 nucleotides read TGTGCCAGCAGCCCCCCAGGGGAGGGGTCCTATGGCTACACCTTC.

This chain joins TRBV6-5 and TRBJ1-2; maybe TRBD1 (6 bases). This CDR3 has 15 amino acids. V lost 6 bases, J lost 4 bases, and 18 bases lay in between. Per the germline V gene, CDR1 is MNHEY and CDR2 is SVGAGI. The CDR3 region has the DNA TGTGCCAGCAGCGAGATGACAGGACAGAGCTATGGCTACACCTTC. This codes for CASSEMTGQSYGYTF.

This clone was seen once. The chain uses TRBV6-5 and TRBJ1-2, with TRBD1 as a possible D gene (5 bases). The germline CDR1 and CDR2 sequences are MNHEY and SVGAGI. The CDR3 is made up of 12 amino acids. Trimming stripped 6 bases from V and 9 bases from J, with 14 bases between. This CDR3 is CASRSPGESYTF. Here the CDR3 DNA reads TGTGCCAGCAGGTCCCCGGGGGAAAGCTACACCTTC.

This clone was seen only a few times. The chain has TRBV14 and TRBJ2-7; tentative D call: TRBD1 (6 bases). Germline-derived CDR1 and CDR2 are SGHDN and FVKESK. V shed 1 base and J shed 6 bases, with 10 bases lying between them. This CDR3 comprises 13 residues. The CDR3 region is CASSQVLGGEQYF. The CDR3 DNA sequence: TGTGCCAGCAGCCAAGTTCTAGGGGGCGAGCAGTACTTC.

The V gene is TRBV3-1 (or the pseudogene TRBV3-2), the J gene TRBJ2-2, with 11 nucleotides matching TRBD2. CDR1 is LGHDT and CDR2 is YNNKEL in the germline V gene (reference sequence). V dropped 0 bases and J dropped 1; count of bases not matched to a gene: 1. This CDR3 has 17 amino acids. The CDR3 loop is CASSQEGLAENTGELFF. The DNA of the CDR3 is TGTGCCAGCAGCCAAGAGGGACTAGCGGAGAACACCGGGGAGCTGTTTTTT.

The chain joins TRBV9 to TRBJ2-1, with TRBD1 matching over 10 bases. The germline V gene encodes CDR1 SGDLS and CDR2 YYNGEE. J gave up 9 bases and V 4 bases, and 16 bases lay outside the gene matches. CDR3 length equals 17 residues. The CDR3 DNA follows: TGTGCCAGCAGCTTCCTTCCGTTGGGACAGGGGCCTGGTGAGCAGTTCTTC. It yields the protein CASSFLPLGQGPGEQFF.

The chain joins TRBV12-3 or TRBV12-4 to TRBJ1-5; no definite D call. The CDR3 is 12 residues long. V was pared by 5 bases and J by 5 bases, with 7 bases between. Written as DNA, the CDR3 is TGTGCCAGCAGTCCCCTCCATCAGCCCCAGCATTTT. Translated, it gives CASSPLHQPQHF.

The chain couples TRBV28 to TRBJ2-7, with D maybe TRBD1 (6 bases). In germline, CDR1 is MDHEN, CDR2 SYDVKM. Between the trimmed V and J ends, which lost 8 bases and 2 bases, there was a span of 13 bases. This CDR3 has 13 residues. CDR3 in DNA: TGTGCCAGCGAGACAGGCGTCCCCTACGAGCAGTACTTC. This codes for CASETGVPYEQYF.

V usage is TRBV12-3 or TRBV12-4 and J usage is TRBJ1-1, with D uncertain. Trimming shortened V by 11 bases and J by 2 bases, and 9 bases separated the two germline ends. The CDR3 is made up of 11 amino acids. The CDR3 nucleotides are TGTGCCGGCGGAGTAAACACTGAAGCTTTCTTT. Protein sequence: CAGGVNTEAFF.

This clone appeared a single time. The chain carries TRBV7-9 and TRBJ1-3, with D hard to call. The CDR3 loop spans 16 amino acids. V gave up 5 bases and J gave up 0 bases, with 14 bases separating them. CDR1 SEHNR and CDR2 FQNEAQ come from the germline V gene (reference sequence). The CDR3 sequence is CASSSKAGNSGNTIYF. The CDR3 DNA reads TGTGCCAGCAGCAGTAAAGCAGGAAACTCTGGAAACACCATATATTTT.

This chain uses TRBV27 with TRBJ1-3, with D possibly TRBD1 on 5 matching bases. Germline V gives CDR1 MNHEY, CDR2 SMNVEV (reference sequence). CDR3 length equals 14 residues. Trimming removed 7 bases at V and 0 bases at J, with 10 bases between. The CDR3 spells CASKAGLSGNTIYF. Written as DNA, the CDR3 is TGTGCCAGCAAAGCGGGACTCTCTGGAAACACCATATATTTT.